This TCR beta chain was sequenced during a study of human thymus T cells. This clone came up once. A roughly 0.45-1 mL peripheral blood aliquot was taken intraoperatively from four of eight donors. Libraries were prepared by immunoSEQ multiplex PCR; TCRdb keeps only in-frame clonotypes and omits some of them. Among about 60,000 clones listed, over 85% were seen once. V dropped 3 bases and J dropped 5 bases, with 14 bases sitting between them. The CDR3 contains 15 residues. Germline values: CDR1 KGHSH, CDR2 LQKENI. This TCR derives from a boy under three years old with a congenital heart defect but otherwise immunologically healthy. The V and J genes are TRBV18 and TRBJ2-1, with D tentatively TRBD1 or TRBD2 (5 bases each). Sequencing was performed on blood. CDR3 sequence: CASSPNGALNNEQFF. In DNA, the CDR3 is TGTGCCAGCTCACCGAACGGGGCCCTGAACAATGAGCAGTTCTTC.